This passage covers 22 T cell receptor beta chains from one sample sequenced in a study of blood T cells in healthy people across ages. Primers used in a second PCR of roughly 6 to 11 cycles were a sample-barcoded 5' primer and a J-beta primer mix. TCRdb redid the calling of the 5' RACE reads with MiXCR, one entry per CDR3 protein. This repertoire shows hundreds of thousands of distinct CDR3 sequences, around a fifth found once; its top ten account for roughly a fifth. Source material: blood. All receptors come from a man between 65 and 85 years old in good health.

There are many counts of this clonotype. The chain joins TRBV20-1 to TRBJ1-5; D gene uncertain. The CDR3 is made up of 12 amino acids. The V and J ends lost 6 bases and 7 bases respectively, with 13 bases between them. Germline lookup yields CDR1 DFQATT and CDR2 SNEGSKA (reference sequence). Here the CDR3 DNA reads TGCAGTGCCTTAGGGTTAAGCCAGCCCCAGCATTTT. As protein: CSALGLSQPQHF.

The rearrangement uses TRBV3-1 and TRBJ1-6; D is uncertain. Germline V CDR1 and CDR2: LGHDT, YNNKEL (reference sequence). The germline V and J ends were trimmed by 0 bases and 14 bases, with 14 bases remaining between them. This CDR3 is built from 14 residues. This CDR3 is CASSQELGPLTLHF. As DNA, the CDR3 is TGTGCCAGCAGCCAAGAACTCGGACCCTTAACCCTCCACTTT.

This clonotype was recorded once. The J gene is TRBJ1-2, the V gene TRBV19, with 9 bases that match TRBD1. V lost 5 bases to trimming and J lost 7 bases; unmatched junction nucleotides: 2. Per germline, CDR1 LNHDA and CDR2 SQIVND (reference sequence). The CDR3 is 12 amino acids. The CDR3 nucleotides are TGTGCCAGTAGTTCACAGGGGGCTGGCTACACCTTC. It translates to CASSSQGAGYTF. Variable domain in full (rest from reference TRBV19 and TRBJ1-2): DGGITQSPKYLFRKEGQNVTLSCEQNLNHDAMYWYRQDPGQGLRLIYYSQIVNDFQKGDIAEGYSVSREKKESFPLTVTSAQKNPTAFYLCASSSQGAGYTFGSGTRLTVV.

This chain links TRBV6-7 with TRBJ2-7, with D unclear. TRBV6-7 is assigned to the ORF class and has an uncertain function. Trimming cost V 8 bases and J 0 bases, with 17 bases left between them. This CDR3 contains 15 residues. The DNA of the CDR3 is TGTGCCAGCTCCCTGAGGCAGTCCCGCTCCTACGAGCAGTACTTC. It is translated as CASSLRQSRSYEQYF.

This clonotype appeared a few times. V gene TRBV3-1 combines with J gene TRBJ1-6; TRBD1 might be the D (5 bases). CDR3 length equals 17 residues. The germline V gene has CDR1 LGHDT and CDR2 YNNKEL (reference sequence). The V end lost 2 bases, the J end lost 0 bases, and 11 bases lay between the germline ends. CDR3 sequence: CASSQRKGSSYNSPLHF. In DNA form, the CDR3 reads TGTGCCAGCAGCCAACGGAAGGGGAGCTCCTATAATTCACCCCTCCACTTT.

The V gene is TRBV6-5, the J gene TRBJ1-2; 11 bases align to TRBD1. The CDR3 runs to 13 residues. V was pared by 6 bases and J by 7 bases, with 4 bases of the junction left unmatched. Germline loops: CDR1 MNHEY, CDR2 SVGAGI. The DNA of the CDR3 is TGTGCCAGCAGGGACAGGGGGCGATTTGGCTACACCTTC. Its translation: CASRDRGRFGYTF.

CDR3 DNA sequence: TGTGCCAGCAGTTTAGCGAGAACTAGCGGGGAGACCCAGTACTTC. This sequence encodes CASSLARTSGETQYF. J is TRBJ2-5 and V is TRBV12-3 or TRBV12-4, with TRBD2 identical over 9 bases. The V and J ends lost 0 bases and 5 bases, in that order; junction bases with no gene match: 4. This CDR3 comprises 15 residues.

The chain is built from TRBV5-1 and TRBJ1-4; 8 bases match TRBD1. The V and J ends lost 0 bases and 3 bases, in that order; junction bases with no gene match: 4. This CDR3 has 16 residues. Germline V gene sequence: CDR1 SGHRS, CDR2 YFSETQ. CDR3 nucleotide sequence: TGCGCCAGCAGCTTGGCCCCGGGACAGGCTAATGAAAAACTGTTTTTT. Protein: CASSLAPGQANEKLFF. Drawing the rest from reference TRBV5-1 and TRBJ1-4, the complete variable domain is KAGVTQTPRYLIKTRGQQVTLSCSPISGHRSVSWYQQTPGQGLQFLFEYFSETQRNKGNFPGRFSGRQFSNSRSEMNVSTLELGDSALYLCASSLAPGQANEKLFFGSGTQLSVL.

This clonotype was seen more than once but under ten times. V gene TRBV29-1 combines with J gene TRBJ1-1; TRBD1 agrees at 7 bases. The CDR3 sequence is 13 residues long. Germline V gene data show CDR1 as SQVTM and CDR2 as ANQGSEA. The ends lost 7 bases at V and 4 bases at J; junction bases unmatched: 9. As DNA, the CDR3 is TGCAGCGGGGACAGACGGGGTGGCACTGAAGCTTTCTTT. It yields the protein CSGDRRGGTEAFF. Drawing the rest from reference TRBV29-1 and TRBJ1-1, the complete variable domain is SAVISQKPSRDICQRGTSLTIQCQVDSQVTMMFWYRQQPGQSLTLIATANQGSEATYESGFVIDKFPISRPNLTFSTLTVSNMSPEDSSIYLCSGDRRGGTEAFFGQGTRLTVV.

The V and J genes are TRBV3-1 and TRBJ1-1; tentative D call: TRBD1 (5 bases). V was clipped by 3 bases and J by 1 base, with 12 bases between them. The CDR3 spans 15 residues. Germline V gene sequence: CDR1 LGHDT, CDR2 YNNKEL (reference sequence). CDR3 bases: TGTGCCAGCAGCCAGCCGGGGCTAACGAACACTGAAGCTTTCTTT. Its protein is CASSQPGLTNTEAFF. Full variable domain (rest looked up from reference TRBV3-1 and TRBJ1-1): DTAVSQTPKYLVTQMGNDKSIKCEQNLGHDTMYWYKQDSKKFLKIMFSYNNKELIINETVPNRFSPKSPDKAHLNLHINSLELGDSAVYFCASSQPGLTNTEAFFGQGTRLTVV.

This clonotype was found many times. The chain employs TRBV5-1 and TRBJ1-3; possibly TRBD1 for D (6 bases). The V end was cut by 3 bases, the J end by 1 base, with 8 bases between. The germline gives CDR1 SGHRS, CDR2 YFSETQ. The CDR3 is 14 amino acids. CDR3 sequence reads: CASSSTGSGNTIYF. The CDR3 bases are TGCGCCAGCAGCTCTACAGGGTCTGGAAACACCATATATTTT. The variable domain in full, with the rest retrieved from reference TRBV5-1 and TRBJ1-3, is KAGVTQTPRYLIKTRGQQVTLSCSPISGHRSVSWYQQTPGQGLQFLFEYFSETQRNKGNFPGRFSGRQFSNSRSEMNVSTLELGDSALYLCASSSTGSGNTIYFGEGSWLTVV.

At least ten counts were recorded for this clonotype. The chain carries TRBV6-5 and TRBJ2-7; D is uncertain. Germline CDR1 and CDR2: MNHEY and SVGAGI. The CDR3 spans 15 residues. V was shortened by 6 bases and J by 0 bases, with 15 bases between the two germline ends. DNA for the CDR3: TGTGCCAGCAGACGCTCCTTAGAGAGCTCCTACGAGCAGTACGTC. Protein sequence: CASRRSLESSYEQYV.

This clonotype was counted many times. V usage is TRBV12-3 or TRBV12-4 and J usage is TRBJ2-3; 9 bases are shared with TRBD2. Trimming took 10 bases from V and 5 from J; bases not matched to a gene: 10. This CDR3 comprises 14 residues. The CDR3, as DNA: TGTGCCACTACTCCCCTAGCGGGGTTAGATACGCAGTATTTT. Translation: CATTPLAGLDTQYF.

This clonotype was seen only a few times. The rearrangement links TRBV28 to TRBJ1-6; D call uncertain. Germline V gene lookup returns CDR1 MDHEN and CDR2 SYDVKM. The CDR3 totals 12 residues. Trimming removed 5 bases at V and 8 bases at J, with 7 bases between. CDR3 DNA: TGTGCCAGCAGTACCCTCTATTCACCCCTCCACTTT. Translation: CASSTLYSPLHF.

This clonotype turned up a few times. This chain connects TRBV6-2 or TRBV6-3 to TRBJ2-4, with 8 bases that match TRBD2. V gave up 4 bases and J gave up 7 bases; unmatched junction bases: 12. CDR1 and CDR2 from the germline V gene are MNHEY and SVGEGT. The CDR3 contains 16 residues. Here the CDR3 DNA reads TGTGCCAGCAGTTCCGCCGGGACTAGGGCGGGGAACATTCAGTACTTC. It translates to CASSSAGTRAGNIQYF.

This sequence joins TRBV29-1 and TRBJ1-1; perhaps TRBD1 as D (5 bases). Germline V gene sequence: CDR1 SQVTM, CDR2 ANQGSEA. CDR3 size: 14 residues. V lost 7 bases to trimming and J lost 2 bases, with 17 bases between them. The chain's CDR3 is CSADGGTFNTEAFF. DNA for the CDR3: TGCAGCGCGGATGGGGGGACTTTCAACACTGAAGCTTTCTTT. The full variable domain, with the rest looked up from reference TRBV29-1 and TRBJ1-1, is SAVISQKPSRDICQRGTSLTIQCQVDSQVTMMFWYRQQPGQSLTLIATANQGSEATYESGFVIDKFPISRPNLTFSTLTVSNMSPEDSSIYLCSADGGTFNTEAFFGQGTRLTVV.

CDR3 nucleotide sequence: TGCGCCAGCAGCCAAGATCAGACAGTCTATGGCTACACCTTC. Translation gives CASSQDQTVYGYTF. The chain has TRBV4-1 and TRBJ1-2; D is perhaps TRBD1 (5 bases). With 0 bases removed from V and 4 bases from J, the gap between germline ends came to 9 bases. This CDR3 spans 14 amino acids. Germline lookup yields CDR1 MGHRA and CDR2 YSYEKL.

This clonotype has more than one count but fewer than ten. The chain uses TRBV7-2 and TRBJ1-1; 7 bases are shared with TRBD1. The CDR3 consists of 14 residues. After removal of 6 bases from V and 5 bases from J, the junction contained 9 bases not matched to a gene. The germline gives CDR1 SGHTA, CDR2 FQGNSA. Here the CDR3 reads CASRPDRRFTEAFF. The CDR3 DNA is TGTGCCAGCAGGCCGGACAGGCGGTTTACTGAAGCTTTCTTT.

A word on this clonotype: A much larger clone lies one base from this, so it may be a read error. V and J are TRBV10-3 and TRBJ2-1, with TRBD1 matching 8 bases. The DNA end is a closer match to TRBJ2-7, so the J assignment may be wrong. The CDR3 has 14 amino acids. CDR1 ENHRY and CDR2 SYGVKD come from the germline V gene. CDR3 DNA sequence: TGTGCCATCAGTTCCGGGACAGGCCCCTACGAGCAGTACGTC. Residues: CAISSGTGPYEQYV.

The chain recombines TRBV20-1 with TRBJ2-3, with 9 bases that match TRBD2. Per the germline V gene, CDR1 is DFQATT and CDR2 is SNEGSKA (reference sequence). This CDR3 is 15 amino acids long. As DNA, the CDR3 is TGCAGCCCTAGGGGCGGGGGGGGAGGTGGGGATACGCAGTATTTT. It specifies CSPRGGGGGGDTQYF.

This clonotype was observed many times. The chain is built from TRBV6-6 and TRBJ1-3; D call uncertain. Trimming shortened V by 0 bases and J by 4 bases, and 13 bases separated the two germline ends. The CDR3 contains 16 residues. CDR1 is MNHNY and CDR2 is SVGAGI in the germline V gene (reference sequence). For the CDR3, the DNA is TGTGCCAGCAGTTACTCGATTCCAGAGTTCGGAAACACCATATATTTT. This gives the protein CASSYSIPEFGNTIYF.

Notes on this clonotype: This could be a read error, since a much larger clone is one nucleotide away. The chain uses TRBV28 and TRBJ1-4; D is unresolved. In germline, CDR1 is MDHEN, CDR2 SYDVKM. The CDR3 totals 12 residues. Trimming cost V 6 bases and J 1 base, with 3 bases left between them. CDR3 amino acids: CASRLTNEKLFF. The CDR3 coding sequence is TGTGCCAGCAGGTTAACTAATGAAAAACTGTTTTTT.